These 22 T cell receptor beta chains came from one sample sequenced in a study of T cells after yellow fever vaccination. TCRdb reanalysed the 5' RACE reads using MiXCR and keeps one entry per CDR3 protein. Found here are nearly 550,000 distinct CDR3 sequences, roughly a fifth of them singletons; the top ten hold roughly an eighth. The sequencing used PBMCs, collected 15 days after the yellow fever booster vaccination. These TCRs come from a young man who received the YFV17D yellow fever vaccine.

This sequence joins TRBV27 and TRBJ1-5; 7 bases are shared with TRBD1. The CDR3 loop spans 17 amino acids. Looked up from germline, CDR1 is MNHEY and CDR2 is SMNVEV (reference sequence). Trimming at V came to 5 bases and at J to 6 bases, leaving 16 bases not matched to a gene. The CDR3 loop is CASSRKPDRARGQPQHF. The CDR3 region has the DNA TGTGCCAGCAGTCGTAAACCAGACAGGGCGAGAGGTCAGCCCCAGCATTTT.

The chain is built from TRBV27 and TRBJ1-6, with 9 bases matching TRBD1. Germline V gene data show CDR1 as MNHEY and CDR2 as SMNVEV (reference sequence). J was trimmed by 10 bases and V by 5 bases; bases with no gene match: 6. The length of the CDR3 is 14 residues. The DNA for the CDR3 is TGTGCCAGCAGTCAGACAGGGGGGAGGTCACCCCTCCACTTT. This translates into CASSQTGGRSPLHF.

The chain combines TRBV3-1 with TRBJ2-1; D perhaps matches TRBD1 (6 bases). V lost 1 base, J lost 12 bases, and 13 bases lay in between. This CDR3 has 13 residues. Germline lookup yields CDR1 LGHDT and CDR2 YNNKEL (reference sequence). The CDR3 is CASSQVRQGPQFF. In DNA, the CDR3 is TGTGCCAGCAGCCAAGTCAGGCAGGGGCCGCAGTTCTTC.

This clonotype has just a few counts. The V call is TRBV7-8, the J call TRBJ2-3; 7 nucleotides line up with TRBD1. Per the germline V gene, CDR1 is SGHVS and CDR2 is FQNEAQ. The length of the CDR3 is 15 residues. Losses at the gene ends were 5 bases for V and 3 bases for J; bases not matched to a gene: 8. CDR3 bases: TGTGCCAGCAGCAACCCACAGGGGTCGACAGATACGCAGTATTTT. As protein: CASSNPQGSTDTQYF.

This clonotype occurred a few times. This chain joins TRBV5-6 and TRBJ2-5; no clear D. Germline V gives CDR1 SGHDT, CDR2 YYEEEE. The CDR3 covers 15 residues. Trimming took 4 bases from V and 2 from J, leaving 15 bases between them. As DNA, the CDR3 is TGTGCCAGCAGCGGCGGTGGAAAGAGTCAAGAGACCCAGTACTTC. This encodes CASSGGGKSQETQYF.

CDR3 residues: CASISTGGSYTDTQYF. CDR3 DNA: TGTGCCAGCATCTCGACGGGAGGGAGTTACACAGATACGCAGTATTTT. The V call is TRBV6-1, the J call TRBJ2-3; TRBD2 matches at 8 bases. The CDR3 sequence is 16 residues long. Looked up from germline, CDR1 is MNHNS and CDR2 is SASEGT. V dropped 7 bases and J dropped 2; count of bases not matched to a gene: 11.

The chain recombines TRBV7-6 with TRBJ2-3, with D unclear. Trimming took 1 base from V and 3 from J, leaving 14 bases between them. Germline CDR1 and CDR2: SGHVS and FNYEAQ. The CDR3 is 16 residues long. The CDR3 loop reads CASSLVSTPGTDTQYF. The CDR3 DNA reads as TGTGCCAGCAGCTTAGTGTCCACACCTGGGACAGATACGCAGTATTTT. The full variable domain, in which reference TRBV7-6 and TRBJ2-3 provide the parts outside the CDR3, is GAGVSQSPRYKVTKRGQDVALRCDPISGHVSLYWYRQALGQGPEFLTYFNYEAQQDKSGLPNDRFSAERPEGSISTLTIQRTEQRDSAMYRCASSLVSTPGTDTQYFGPGTRLTVL.

The chain couples TRBV20-1 to TRBJ2-1; TRBD2 agrees at 7 bases. Germline CDR1 DFQATT, CDR2 SNEGSKA (reference sequence). V was pared by 3 bases and J by 12 bases, with 11 bases of the junction left unmatched. The CDR3 covers 13 residues. CDR3 amino acids: CSASLAGVRRQFF. The CDR3 bases are TGCAGTGCTAGCTTAGCGGGCGTCCGACGGCAGTTCTTC.

The V call is TRBV7-8, the J call TRBJ2-5; D call uncertain. This CDR3 has 11 residues. The germline V and J ends were trimmed by 2 bases and 6 bases, with 4 bases remaining between them. CDR1 and CDR2 from the germline V gene are SGHVS and FQNEAQ. The CDR3 DNA reads TGTGCCAGCAGCTTATACCAGACCCAGTACTTC. It specifies CASSLYQTQYF.

This clonotype was seen a few times. V is TRBV6-6 and J is TRBJ1-3, with D perhaps matching TRBD1 (5 bases). CDR1 is MNHNY and CDR2 is SVGAGI in the germline V gene (reference sequence). The CDR3 loop spans 13 amino acids. Trimming cost V 2 bases and J 6 bases, with 8 bases left between them. The CDR3 sequence is CASSYKGQNTIYF. The CDR3 DNA follows: TGTGCCAGCAGTTACAAGGGGCAAAACACCATATATTTT.

The chain joins TRBV9 to TRBJ2-5; the D gene is possibly TRBD2 (6 bases). Germline V gene sequence: CDR1 SGDLS, CDR2 YYNGEE. V dropped 3 bases and J dropped 4 bases, with 10 bases sitting between them. This CDR3 comprises 13 residues. CDR3: CASSAPAGETQYF. The CDR3 region has the DNA TGTGCCAGCAGCGCCCCAGCGGGAGAGACCCAGTACTTC.

This clonotype was counted a few times. This chain uses TRBV28 with TRBJ1-1; a weak D match, TRBD1 (5 bases). Germline values: CDR1 MDHEN, CDR2 SYDVKM. The V gene lost 5 bases and the J gene lost 11 bases, with 15 bases spanning the gap. CDR3 size: 12 residues. The CDR3 sequence is CASSLPTEIAFF. CDR3 DNA: TGTGCCAGCAGTCTACCGACAGAGATCGCTTTCTTT.

This sequence joins TRBV4-2 and TRBJ2-3; D is uncertain. The length of the CDR3 is 14 residues. The germline V gene has CDR1 LGHNA and CDR2 YNFKEQ. The V and J ends lost 2 bases and 9 bases respectively, with 15 bases between them. The CDR3 loop is CASSQRTLLGTQYF. CDR3 nucleotides: TGTGCCAGCAGCCAAAGGACCCTGTTGGGGACGCAGTATTTT.

This clonotype was detected a few times. The J gene is TRBJ1-5, the V gene TRBV2; possible D gene TRBD1, 6 bases. The length of the CDR3 is 17 residues. V was shortened by 4 bases and J by 3 bases, with 19 bases between the two germline ends. Germline-derived CDR1 and CDR2 are SNHLY and FYNNEI. The CDR3 DNA sequence: TGTGCCAGCAGTGTCTTACAGGGCAAAGCATCCAATCAGCCCCAGCATTTT. It yields the protein CASSVLQGKASNQPQHF. Variable domain in full (rest from reference TRBV2 and TRBJ1-5): EPEVTQTPSHQVTQMGQEVILRCVPISNHLYFYWYRQILGQKVEFLVSFYNNEISEKSEIFDDQFSVERPDGSNFTLKIRSTKLEDSAMYFCASSVLQGKASNQPQHFGDGTRLSIL.

This clonotype was observed a handful of times. This chain uses TRBV5-1 with TRBJ2-7; D unresolved. Germline assignment: CDR1 SGHRS and CDR2 YFSETQ. The V end lost 6 bases, the J end lost 6 bases, and 10 bases lay between the germline ends. This CDR3 contains 11 residues. This chain's CDR3 is CASKGSSEQYF. CDR3 nucleotides: TGCGCCAGCAAAGGCTCGTCCGAGCAGTACTTC.

This clonotype was seen a few times. The chain is built from TRBV5-1 and TRBJ2-3; D possibly corresponds to TRBD1 (6 bases). With 2 bases removed from V and 2 bases from J, the gap between germline ends came to 27 bases. Per germline, CDR1 SGHRS and CDR2 YFSETQ. The CDR3 has 20 amino acids. The CDR3 DNA is TGCGCCAGCAGCTTAGGTCCCCCAAAGACAGGAGCGAGGATCACAGATACGCAGTATTTT. Its protein product is CASSLGPPKTGARITDTQYF.

This clonotype was picked up a small number of times. The chain links TRBV4-2 to TRBJ2-3; 8 positions match TRBD2. The germline CDR1 and CDR2 sequences are LGHNA and YNFKEQ. With 4 bases clipped from V and 6 bases from J, the junction kept 6 bases outside the gene matches. The CDR3 totals 14 residues. CDR3 sequence: CASSPERERDTQYF. CDR3 bases: TGTGCCAGCAGCCCTGAGCGGGAGAGGGATACGCAGTATTTT.

The rearrangement uses TRBV9 and TRBJ2-2; TRBD1 matches 8 bases. The CDR3 loop spans 15 amino acids. Germline V gene data show CDR1 as SGDLS and CDR2 as YYNGEE. V shed 4 bases, J shed 6 bases, and the junction held 8 bases outside the gene matches. Here the CDR3 DNA reads TGTGCCAGCAGCCCCAGGACAGGGCGAGCCGGGGAGCTGTTTTTT. Its protein product is CASSPRTGRAGELFF.

This clonotype turned up a few times. This chain connects TRBV20-1 to TRBJ1-1, with D unclear. Trimming stripped 2 bases from V and 2 bases from J, with 12 bases between. Germline CDR1 is DFQATT and CDR2 is SNEGSKA (reference sequence). The CDR3 loop spans 14 amino acids. The CDR3: CSARSDQGNTEAFF. CDR3 bases: TGCAGTGCTAGATCGGACCAAGGCAACACTGAAGCTTTCTTT.

This clonotype was counted between two and nine times. The CDR3 sequence: CASSFTYTRSTDTQYF. The CDR3 DNA reads as TGTGCCAGCAGTTTCACATATACCCGAAGCACAGATACGCAGTATTTT. The rearrangement joins TRBV6-5 to TRBJ2-3; unclear D gene. The CDR3 has 16 amino acids. Germline CDR1 MNHEY, CDR2 SVGAGI. Trimming left V 4 bases short and J 0 bases short, with 14 bases between.

The chain is built from TRBV5-1 and TRBJ2-3; 8 positions match TRBD2. V dropped 4 bases and J dropped 3; count of bases not matched to a gene: 4. Germline V lookup: CDR1 SGHRS, CDR2 YFSETQ. The CDR3 is 14 residues long. Here the CDR3 DNA reads TGCGCCAGCAGCAGAGCGGGAGATACAGATACGCAGTATTTT. Its translation is CASSRAGDTDTQYF.

The rearrangement uses TRBV5-4 and TRBJ2-1; 7 bases are a match to TRBD2. The CDR3 is made up of 12 amino acids. CDR1 is SGHNT, CDR2 YYREEE, per germline (reference sequence). V was clipped by 4 bases and J by 9 bases; unmatched bases: 4. CDR3 region: CASSGLVREQFF. As DNA, the CDR3 is TGTGCCAGCAGCGGACTAGTTCGTGAGCAGTTCTTC. The full variable domain, with the rest looked up from reference TRBV5-4 and TRBJ2-1, is ETGVTQSPTHLIKTRGQQVTLRCSSQSGHNTVSWYQQALGQGPQFIFQYYREEENGRGNFPPRFSGLQFPNYSSELNVNALELDDSALYLCASSGLVREQFFGPGTRLTVL.